The T cell receptor (beta chain) described here comes from a study of T-cell memory formation after mild COVID-19. Study summary: Clusters were largely donor specific. Study results and caveats: SARS-CoV-2 specificity of second-wave clones peaking day 37 was unconfirmed. The study found contracting CD4+ clones mainly in CM and EM and contracting CD8+ clones in EMRA. Day 15 to 85 contracting clones showed balanced CD4/CD8; day 15 to 37 expanders favored CD4+.

Per the germline V gene, CDR1 is MRHNA and CDR2 is SNTAGT. The CDR3 spans 16 residues. Trimming cost V 2 bases and J 1 base, with 13 bases left between them. TCRdb used MiXCR to reprocess the 5' RACE reads, holding one entry per CDR3 protein. The sample shows under 300,000 distinct CDR3 sequences, 7.5% to 9.5% of them seen only once. This clonotype has just a few counts. Its antigen is currently unknown. The sequencing input was PBMCs or a T cell subset sorted from them (not recorded which). The rearrangement uses TRBV6-4 and TRBJ2-3, with D tentatively TRBD1 or TRBD2 (5 bases each). This receptor was taken from a man younger than 35 who had mild COVID-19 (a few samples of this study predate the infection). Cell type and time point are not known. This CDR3 reads CASSDPTGRGTDTQYF. CDR3 coding DNA: TGTGCCAGCAGTGACCCGACGGGACGGGGCACAGATACGCAGTATTTT.